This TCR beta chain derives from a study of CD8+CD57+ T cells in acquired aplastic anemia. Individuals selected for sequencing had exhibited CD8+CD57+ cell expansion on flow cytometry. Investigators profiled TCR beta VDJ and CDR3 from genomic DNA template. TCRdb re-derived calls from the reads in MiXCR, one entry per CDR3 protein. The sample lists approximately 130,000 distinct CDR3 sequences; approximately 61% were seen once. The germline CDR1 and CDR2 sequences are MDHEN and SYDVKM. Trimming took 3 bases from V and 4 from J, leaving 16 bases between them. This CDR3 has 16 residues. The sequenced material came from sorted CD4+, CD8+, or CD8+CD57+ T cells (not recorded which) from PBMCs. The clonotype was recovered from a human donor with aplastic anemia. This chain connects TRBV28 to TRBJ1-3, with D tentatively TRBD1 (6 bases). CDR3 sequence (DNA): TGTGCCAGCAGTTTTTCACCCACAGGGCTCGGAAACACCATATATTTT. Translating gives CASSFSPTGLGNTIYF.